The next 8 T cell receptor beta chains were all read from a single sample in a study of regulatory T cells in long-lasting Graves disease. Sample time point: persistent/refractory GD, antithyroid drugs over 5 years with positive TRAb. TCR sequences were obtained from RNA taken from PBMCs. With iRepertoire HTBI primers and Arm-PCR of CDR3 regions, TCR beta libraries were built. TCRdb reprocessed the multiplex PCR reads with MiXCR, giving one entry per CDR3 protein. The sample includes about 430,000 distinct CDR3 sequences, 20% to 25% seen only once; the top ten take about 13%. This specimen was peripheral blood mononuclear cells (PBMCs), taken when the disease was refractory, from a patient treated with antithyroid drugs. These receptors all stem from a female donor with Graves disease.

The chain links TRBV7-3 to TRBJ2-2; D not resolved. This CDR3 is 13 amino acids long. Germline V lookup: CDR1 SGHTA, CDR2 FQGTGA. V was shortened by 8 bases and J by 3 bases, with 10 bases between the two germline ends. CDR3 nucleotide sequence: TGTGCCAGCGGGTACAGCCACACCGGGGAGCTGTTTTTT. Amino acids: CASGYSHTGELFF. Complete variable domain (other parts from reference TRBV7-3 and TRBJ2-2): GAGVSQTPSNKVTEKGKYVELRCDPISGHTALYWYRQSLGQGPEFLIYFQGTGAADDSGLPNDRFFAVRPEGSVSTLKIQRTERGDSAVYLCASGYSHTGELFFGEGSRLTVL.

This clonotype was seen at least ten times. The chain couples TRBV12-3 or TRBV12-4 to TRBJ1-3; D ambiguous. This CDR3 spans 15 amino acids. Trimming stripped 3 bases from V and 0 bases from J, with 9 bases between. The CDR3 DNA reads TGTGCCAGCAGTTTCTCCCGGACCTCTGGAAACACCATATATTTT. Its protein product is CASSFSRTSGNTIYF.

The count of this clonotype is one. Relative to the germline gene, one junction end is altered; a read error may explain this. The J gene is TRBJ2-7, the V gene TRBV27; TRBD2 matches 7 bases. The CDR3 covers 15 residues. Germline CDR1 and CDR2: MNHEY and SMNVEV (reference sequence). The CDR3 is CASGLRGRALYEQYF. CDR3 DNA: TGTGCCAGCGGTTTACGGGGGAGGGCTCTCTACGAGCAGTACTTC.

This clonotype occurred many times. V is TRBV2 and J is TRBJ1-5; D is unresolved. Germline V lookup: CDR1 SNHLY, CDR2 FYNNEI. The CDR3 has 13 residues. V gave up 5 bases and J gave up 5 bases, with 10 bases separating them. This chain's CDR3 is CASSTTTDQPQHF. In DNA, the CDR3 is TGTGCCAGCAGTACCACGACCGATCAGCCCCAGCATTTT.

This clonotype has ten or more counts. This chain connects TRBV28 to TRBJ2-7; D is perhaps TRBD2 (6 bases). V was clipped by 5 bases and J by 4 bases, with 21 bases between them. The CDR3 spans 16 residues. Germline CDR1 MDHEN, CDR2 SYDVKM. The CDR3 DNA follows: TGTGCCAGCAGTCCCTGGGACTCCGCGACCCTTTACGAGCAGTACTTC. It specifies CASSPWDSATLYEQYF.

The chain links TRBV20-1 to TRBJ2-7; maybe TRBD2 (6 bases). This CDR3 has 14 amino acids. CDR1 and CDR2 (germline): DFQATT, SNEGSKA (reference sequence). V lost 1 base to trimming and J lost 2 bases, with 12 bases between them. CDR3 protein: CSARGSGRAYEQYF. The CDR3 nucleotides read TGCAGTGCTAGAGGTAGCGGTCGAGCCTACGAGCAGTACTTC.

The J gene is TRBJ2-3, the V gene TRBV28, with 11 bases aligning to TRBD2. J lost 3 bases, V lost 6 bases, and 5 bases had no gene match. The CDR3 sequence is 15 residues long. Germline V gene sequence: CDR1 MDHEN, CDR2 SYDVKM. DNA of the CDR3: TGTGCCAGCAGGGCGACTAGCGGGACGACAGATACGCAGTATTTT. Its protein is CASRATSGTTDTQYF.

This clonotype was seen repeatedly, ten times or more. This sequence joins TRBV12-3 or TRBV12-4 and TRBJ2-7; the match to TRBD1 covers 8 bases. The J segment lost 2 bases and the V segment lost 7 bases, leaving 10 bases of the junction unmatched. The CDR3 has 15 amino acids. DNA of the CDR3: TGTGCCAGCACCATAAGGGGACAGGTTACCTACGAGCAGTACTTC. It translates to CASTIRGQVTYEQYF.